This entry describes one T cell receptor beta chain. Its antigen is unidentified. MiXCR, run by TCRdb on the multiplex PCR reads, gives a single entry per CDR3 protein. The sample has fewer than 250,000 distinct CDR3 sequences; roughly 32% are singletons. Trimming took 6 bases from V and 4 from J; bases not matched to a gene: 12. Germline loops: CDR1 SQVTM, CDR2 ANQGSEA. The CDR3 is 15 amino acids. Axillary draining lymph nodes of breast cancer patients supplied the node samples. The sample comes from a study of breast tumors, draining lymph nodes, adjacent tissues. General study findings and limits: Tumor repertoires ranked between lymph nodes and nontumor tissue in diversity, with V and J gene preferences.

The receptor comes from a female donor with breast cancer. Some clones in this sample may be carry-over from other donors' samples. The chain uses TRBV29-1 and TRBJ2-3; TRBD2 agrees at 8 bases. The source material was axillary lymph node tissue. The CDR3 DNA is TGCAGCGTCTCGATAGCGGGACAAAGACCAGATACGCAGTATTTT. This translates into CSVSIAGQRPDTQYF.